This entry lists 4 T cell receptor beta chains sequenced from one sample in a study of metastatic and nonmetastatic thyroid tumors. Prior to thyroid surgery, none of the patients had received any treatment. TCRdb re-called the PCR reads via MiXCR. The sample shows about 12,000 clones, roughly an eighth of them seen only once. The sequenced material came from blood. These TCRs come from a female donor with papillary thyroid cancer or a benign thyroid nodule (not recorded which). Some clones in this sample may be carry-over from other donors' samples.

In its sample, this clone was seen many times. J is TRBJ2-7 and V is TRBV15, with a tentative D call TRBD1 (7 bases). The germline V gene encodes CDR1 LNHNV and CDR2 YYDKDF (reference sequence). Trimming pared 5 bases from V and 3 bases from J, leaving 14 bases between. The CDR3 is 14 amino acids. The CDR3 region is CATSPFQGGYEQYF. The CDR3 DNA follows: TGTGCCACCAGCCCATTCCAGGGGGGCTACGAGCAGTACTTC.

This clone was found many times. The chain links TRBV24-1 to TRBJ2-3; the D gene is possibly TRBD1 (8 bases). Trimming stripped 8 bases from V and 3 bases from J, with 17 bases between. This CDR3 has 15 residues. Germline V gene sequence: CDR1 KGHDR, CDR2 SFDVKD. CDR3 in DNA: TGTGCCACCAACCAGGGGGCGGGAGAGACAGATACGCAGTATTTT. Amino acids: CATNQGAGETDTQYF.

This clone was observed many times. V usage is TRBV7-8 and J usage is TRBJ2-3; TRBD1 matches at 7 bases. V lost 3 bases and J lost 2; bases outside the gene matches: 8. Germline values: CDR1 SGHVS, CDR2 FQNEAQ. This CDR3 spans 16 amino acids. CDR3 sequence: CASSLKNRGFTDTQYF. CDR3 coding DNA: TGTGCCAGCAGCTTGAAAAACAGGGGATTCACAGATACGCAGTATTTT.

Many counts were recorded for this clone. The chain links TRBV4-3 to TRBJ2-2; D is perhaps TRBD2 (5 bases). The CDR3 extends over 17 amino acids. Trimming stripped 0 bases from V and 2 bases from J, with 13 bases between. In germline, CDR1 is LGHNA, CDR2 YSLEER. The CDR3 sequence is CASSQDTPSGNTGELFF. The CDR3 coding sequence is TGCGCCAGCAGCCAAGATACCCCCAGCGGAAACACCGGGGAGCTGTTTTTT.